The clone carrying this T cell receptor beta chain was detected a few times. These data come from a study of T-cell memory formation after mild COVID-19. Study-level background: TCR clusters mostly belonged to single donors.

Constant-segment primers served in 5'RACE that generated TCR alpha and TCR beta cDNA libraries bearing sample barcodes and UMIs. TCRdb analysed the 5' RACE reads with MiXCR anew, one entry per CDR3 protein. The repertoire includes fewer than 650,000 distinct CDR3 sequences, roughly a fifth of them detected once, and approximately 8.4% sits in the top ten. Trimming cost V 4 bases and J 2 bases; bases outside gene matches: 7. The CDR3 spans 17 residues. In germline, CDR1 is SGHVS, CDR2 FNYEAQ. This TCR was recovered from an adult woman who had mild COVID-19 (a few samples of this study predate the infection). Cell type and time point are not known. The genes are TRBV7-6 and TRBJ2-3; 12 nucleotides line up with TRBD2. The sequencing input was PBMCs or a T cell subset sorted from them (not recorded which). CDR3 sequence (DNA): TGTGCCAGCAGCTCGGATTCTAGCGGGAGGGCCACAGATACGCAGTATTTT. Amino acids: CASSSDSSGRATDTQYF.